This T cell receptor (beta chain) was profiled in a study of T cells in Graves' hyperthyroidism and ophthalmopathy. General study findings and limits: Most thyroid clonotypes that were expanded above 0.001 also turned up in blood.

Pregnant or lactating patients were excluded, as were those with uncontrolled infection or other autoimmune disease. Diagnosing involved the use of clinical symptoms, serum thyroxine and TRAb, thyroid ultrasound and orbital computed tomography. The germline CDR1 and CDR2 sequences are SGHAT and FQNNGV. V was clipped by 5 bases and J by 4 bases; unmatched bases: 7. The CDR3 extends over 16 amino acids. This clonotype was seen at least ten times. What it recognizes is unknown. From RNA transcripts, TCR beta CDR3 regions were amplified. First-round RT-PCR targeting the TCR CDR3 was performed with the HTBI primer set. TCRdb reprocessed the multiplex PCR reads with MiXCR, giving one entry per CDR3 protein. The sample has hundreds of thousands of distinct CDR3 sequences, around 16% seen once; the top ten hold under 3.5%.

The sequenced sample was blood. The chain is built from TRBV11-2 and TRBJ2-2, with 10 bases aligning to TRBD2. The clonotype comes from a woman in her thirties or forties with Graves' ophthalmopathy. The CDR3 spells CASSPPGLAATGELFF. The CDR3 DNA follows: TGTGCCAGCAGCCCCCCCGGACTAGCGGCCACCGGGGAGCTGTTTTTT.